This T cell receptor (beta chain) comes out of a study of shared clonotypes between healthy human individuals. Overall study results and limits: Collection of samples was limited to blood; tissue repertoires likely differ. Memory subsets had estimated richness that was generally smaller than that of naive subsets.

In the source study's methods: Junction-only immunoSEQ sequences carried no quality scores, so filtering differed. The assay was immunoSEQ multiplex PCR, and TCRdb's table has in-frame clones only and misses some. V and J calls and clone size follow that table, whereas D and trimming were derived from the DNA. The repertoire holds 2.3 million or so clones, with roughly 93% as singletons. On this clone itself: The antigen remains unidentified.

The donor cohort consisted entirely of Caucasian adults residing in Nashville, Tennessee. The clonotype originates from a man aged 18 to 29 in good health. Some clones in this sample may be carry-over from other donors' samples. Sequencing was carried out using naive CD4+ T cells from PBMCs. Subset denoted: CD45RA+ positively selected.

The CDR3 reads CASSVTSGRAGEQYF. Written as DNA, the CDR3 is TGTGCCAGCAGTGTGACTAGCGGGAGGGCCGGTGAGCAGTACTTC. The chain links TRBV28 to TRBJ2-7; 14 bases line up with TRBD2. This CDR3 comprises 15 residues. J was trimmed by 7 bases and V by 5 bases; bases with no gene match: 7. Germline CDR1 is MDHEN and CDR2 is SYDVKM.